These 10 T cell receptor beta chains were all obtained from the same sample, sequenced in a study of neurological immune-mediated disorders. In TCRdb, the 5' RACE reads were re-called with MiXCR into one record per CDR3 protein. Here the sample spans roughly 80,000 distinct CDR3 sequences, approximately 10% being singletons. Sample: PBMCs. Receptor source: a man aged 40-49 years in good health.

This clonotype was recorded at least ten times. The V and J genes are TRBV7-9 and TRBJ2-1; tentatively, D is TRBD1 (5 bases). Germline values: CDR1 SEHNR, CDR2 FQNEAQ (reference sequence). The V gene lost 0 bases and the J gene lost 4 bases, with 16 bases spanning the gap. The CDR3 spans 17 residues. The DNA for the CDR3 is TGTGCCAGCAGCTTAGCGGAGACAGCAAAGATTTACAATGAGCAGTTCTTC. Translated: CASSLAETAKIYNEQFF. Variable domain in full (rest from reference TRBV7-9 and TRBJ2-1): DTGVSQNPRHKITKRGQNVTFRCDPISEHNRLYWYRQTLGQGPEFLTYFQNEAQLEKSRLLSDRFSAERPKGSFSTLEIQRTEQGDSAMYLCASSLAETAKIYNEQFFGPGTRLTVL.

Of note for this clonotype: Given a much more abundant clone one base away, this may be a read error. CDR3: CASSDFKDQYF. CDR3 nucleotides: TGTGCCAGTAGTGACTTTAAAGATCAGTACTTC. The V and J genes are TRBV19 and TRBJ2-7, with D unclear. CDR3 length equals 11 residues. Germline V gene data show CDR1 as LNHDA and CDR2 as SQIVND (reference sequence). V was cut by 5 bases and J by 10 bases, with 12 bases left in between. Full variable domain (rest looked up from reference TRBV19 and TRBJ2-7): DGGITQSPKYLFRKEGQNVTLSCEQNLNHDAMYWYRQDPGQGLRLIYYSQIVNDFQKGDIAEGYSVSREKKESFPLTVTSAQKNPTAFYLCASSDFKDQYFGPGTRLTVT.

This clonotype showed up many times. The chain couples TRBV10-3 to TRBJ2-1; D unresolved. Between the trimmed V and J ends, which lost 3 bases and 7 bases, there was a span of 13 bases. Germline V gives CDR1 ENHRY, CDR2 SYGVKD. CDR3 length: 14 amino acids. The CDR3 nucleotides are TGTGCCATCAGTGATAACAGTGTCTATAATGAGCAGTTCTTC. As protein: CAISDNSVYNEQFF.

In its sample, this clonotype was seen many times. The chain links TRBV3-1 to TRBJ2-7; the D is unclear. In germline, CDR1 is LGHDT, CDR2 YNNKEL (reference sequence). There are 14 residues in the CDR3. The V and J ends lost 3 bases and 2 bases respectively, with 11 bases between them. In DNA, the CDR3 is TGTGCCAGCAGCCAGGCCTTGGGGACCTACGAGCAGTACTTC. Amino acid sequence: CASSQALGTYEQYF.

The chain employs TRBV19 and TRBJ1-1; D is unresolved. The CDR3 contains 11 residues. V was clipped by 9 bases and J by 6 bases, with 11 bases between them. Germline V lookup: CDR1 LNHDA, CDR2 SQIVND (reference sequence). CDR3 bases: TGTGCCAGCAGGAAAGGGTCTGAAGCTTTCTTT. This translates into CASRKGSEAFF.

The chain employs TRBV19 and TRBJ1-5; D is ambiguous. Per the germline V gene, CDR1 is LNHDA and CDR2 is SQIVND (reference sequence). This CDR3 contains 15 residues. Deletions cut 2 bases from V and 4 bases from J, with 12 bases between. The DNA for the CDR3 is TGTGCCAGTAGTATAATAGAGAGAGCTAATCAGCCCCAGCATTTT. Encoded protein: CASSIIERANQPQHF.

The sample holds many counts of this clonotype. The rearrangement links TRBV20-1 to TRBJ2-3; unclear D gene. This CDR3 is 12 amino acids long. Germline V gives CDR1 DFQATT, CDR2 SNEGSKA (reference sequence). Trimming left V 6 bases short and J 6 bases short, with 13 bases between. CDR3 sequence (DNA): TGCAGTGCCCCCCTAGAGCCGGATACGCAGTATTTT. This sequence encodes CSAPLEPDTQYF.

This clonotype was seen ten or more times. The chain employs TRBV7-9 and TRBJ2-3, with 7 positions matching TRBD2. The CDR3 length is 13 residues. Germline V gene lookup returns CDR1 SEHNR and CDR2 FQNEAQ (reference sequence). Unmatched junction bases numbered 11, after V lost 11 bases and J lost 6 bases. Written as DNA, the CDR3 is TGTGCCGCCCGCCGGGGGGAGTCTGATACGCAGTATTTT. Translated, it gives CAARRGESDTQYF. Based on the CDR3 plus reference TRBV7-9 and TRBJ2-3, the full variable domain is DTGVSQNPRHKITKRGQNVTFRCDPISEHNRLYWYRQTLGQGPEFLTYFQNEAQLEKSRLLSDRFSAERPKGSFSTLEIQRTEQGDSAMYLCAARRGESDTQYFGPGTRLTVL.

This clonotype was seen ten or more times. The chain employs TRBV7-2 and TRBJ2-7, with 8 bases aligning to TRBD2. The germline gives CDR1 SGHTA, CDR2 FQGNSA. The CDR3 loop spans 15 amino acids. V lost 4 bases to trimming and J lost 3 bases; unmatched junction nucleotides: 8. The CDR3 region is CASSSTSAALYEQYF. CDR3 nucleotide sequence: TGTGCCAGCAGCTCGACTAGCGCGGCCCTCTACGAGCAGTACTTC.

This clonotype occurred many times. The chain is built from TRBV6-7 and TRBJ1-1; D gene ambiguous. TRBV6-7 belongs to the ORF category, with a function that is uncertain. V lost 6 bases and J 8 bases, leaving 16 bases between the germline ends. The CDR3 extends over 13 amino acids. DNA for the CDR3: TGTGCCAGCAGCACTCCCGCTGGCACCGAAGCTTTCTTT. Protein: CASSTPAGTEAFF.